Presented here are 4 T cell receptor beta chains from one specimen sequenced in a study of cytomegalovirus exposure and HLA in healthy donors. The repertoire was sequenced with immunoSEQ multiplex PCR; TCRdb's copy has only in-frame clones and lacks some. The table includes roughly 190,000 clones, more than 75% detected once. The sample was PBMCs. The source is a woman between 18 and 30 years old in good health and CMV-seronegative.

The V call is TRBV2, the J call TRBJ2-7; D unclear. The V gene's germline CDR1 is SNHLY and CDR2 FYNNEI. Trimming took off 8 bases at V and 3 bases at J, with 8 bases between the two ends. The length of the CDR3 is 11 residues. The CDR3 spells CASVIGYEQYF. Written as DNA, the CDR3 is TGTGCCAGCGTAATCGGCTACGAGCAGTACTTC.

This clone occurred a few times. The gene calls are TRBV5-8 and TRBJ1-6; D gene uncertain. The germline CDR1 and CDR2 sequences are SGHTS and YDEGEE. This CDR3 has 15 residues. With 6 bases removed from V and 0 bases from J, the gap between germline ends came to 10 bases. The CDR3 sequence: CASMARISYNSPLHF. CDR3 sequence (DNA): TGTGCCAGCATGGCGAGGATCTCCTATAATTCACCCCTCCACTTT.

The V gene is TRBV7-8, the J gene TRBJ1-1; D gene ambiguous. The CDR3 spans 16 residues. The V end lost 5 bases, the J end lost 6 bases, and 22 bases lay between the germline ends. Germline assignment: CDR1 SGHVS and CDR2 FQNEAQ. The CDR3 loop is CASSATPGKGQPEAFF. For the CDR3, the DNA is TGTGCCAGCAGCGCCACCCCGGGGAAGGGTCAACCTGAAGCTTTCTTT.

This chain links TRBV28 with TRBJ1-2, with a weak D call TRBD1 (5 bases). The CDR3 is made up of 15 amino acids. Trimming left V 5 bases short and J 4 bases short, with 17 bases between. Germline lookup yields CDR1 MDHEN and CDR2 SYDVKM. The CDR3, as DNA: TGTGCCAGCAGTGTCACCGGGGGATCCGTCTATGGCTACACCTTC. Translation gives CASSVTGGSVYGYTF.